A selection of T cell receptor beta chains follows, all from one sample in a study of PD-1 blockade in classical Hodgkin lymphoma. Method: immunoSEQ multiplex PCR; TCRdb's copy keeps in-frame clones and lacks some. Among 13,000 to 15,000 clones listed, roughly 69% were seen once. The sample consisted of peripheral blood mononuclear cells (PBMCs), taken at baseline. All receptors come from a human donor with classical Hodgkin lymphoma. CDR3s include the opening cysteine and the closing phenylalanine or tryptophan. D genes are given only for firm matches. Clone size, where shown, is once, few, many, or a class for clones that have expanded.

clone size,J gene,D gene,CDR3 length,V gene,CDR3 protein,CDR3 DNA
NA,TRBJ2-3,NA,15,TRBV10-2,CASSDLRAHTDTQYF,TGCGCCAGCAGTGATTTGAGGGCCCACACAGATACGCAGTATTTT
NA,TRBJ2-7,NA,14,TRBV7-2,CASGARERTYEQYF,TGTGCCAGCGGAGCGAGGGAGAGGACCTACGAGCAGTACTTC
NA,TRBJ1-2,NA,13,TRBV7-9,CASMDTTNYGYTF,TGTGCCAGCATGGACACCACTAACTATGGCTACACCTTC
NA,TRBJ2-7,TRBD1,13,TRBV6-5,CATVGTDSYEQYF,TGTGCCACCGTCGGGACAGACTCCTACGAGCAGTACTTC
NA,TRBJ2-1,NA,16,TRBV11-2,CASSWIQGYSYNEQFF,TGTGCCAGCAGCTGGATACAGGGTTACTCCTACAATGAGCAGTTCTTC
NA,TRBJ2-5,NA,14,TRBV18,CASSGFQREETQYF,TGTGCCAGCTCAGGGTTCCAGCGGGAAGAGACCCAGTACTTC
NA,TRBJ2-5,NA,14,TRBV5-6,CASSGGWSKETQYF,TGTGCCAGCAGCGGTGGGTGGTCTAAAGAGACCCAGTACTTC
NA,TRBJ1-1,NA,16,TRBV27,CASSLPPGRTNTEAFF,TGTGCCAGCAGTCTCCCCCCCGGGCGGACGAACACTGAAGCTTTCTTT
NA,TRBJ2-2,TRBD2,16,TRBV11-2,CASSPSGRAGTGELFF,TGTGCCAGCAGCCCTAGCGGGAGGGCGGGCACCGGGGAGCTGTTTTTT
NA,TRBJ2-2,TRBD2,17,TRBV7-2,CASSHGTSGRRSGELFF,TGTGCCAGCAGCCACGGGACTAGCGGGAGACGAAGCGGGGAGCTGTTTTTT
NA,TRBJ2-1,NA,15,TRBV7-6,CASSSAGQEYNEQFF,TGTGCCAGCAGCTCCGCGGGACAAGAATACAATGAGCAGTTCTTC
NA,TRBJ1-5,NA,14,TRBV7-9,CASSPPGINQPQHF,TGTGCCAGCAGCCCCCCAGGGATCAATCAGCCCCAGCATTTT
medium-sized,TRBJ2-7,TRBD1,13,TRBV19,CASSMTGGNEQYF,TGTGCCAGTAGTATGACAGGGGGGAACGAGCAGTACTTC
NA,TRBJ2-6,NA,14,TRBV18,CASSPLSGANVLTF,TGTGCCAGCTCACCACTTTCTGGGGCCAACGTCCTGACTTTC
NA,TRBJ1-1,NA,14,TRBV5-8,CASSWASFGTEAFF,TGTGCCAGCAGCTGGGCTAGTTTCGGCACTGAAGCTTTCTTT
NA,TRBJ2-3,NA,14,TRBV4-2,CASSQERQVDTQYF,TGTGCCAGCAGCCAAGAGCGACAGGTTGATACGCAGTATTTT
NA,TRBJ2-2,NA,15,TRBV2,CASSEGGRGTGELFF,TGTGCCAGCAGTGAGGGGGGGCGAGGGACCGGGGAGCTGTTTTTT
few,TRBJ2-1,TRBD2,12,TRBV7-2,CASRRESNEQFF,TGTGCCAGCAGGCGGGAGAGTAATGAGCAGTTCTTC
NA,TRBJ2-1,TRBD1,14,TRBV9,CASSPWDRVTEQFF,TGTGCCAGCAGCCCATGGGACAGGGTGACTGAGCAGTTCTTC
medium-sized,TRBJ2-7,TRBD1,15,TRBV28,CASSPPQGFPYEQYF,TGTGCCAGCAGTCCTCCACAGGGGTTTCCCTACGAGCAGTACTTC
NA,TRBJ1-3,NA,16,TRBV9,CASSVSGNPSGNTIYF,TGTGCCAGCAGCGTAAGTGGCAACCCCTCTGGAAACACCATATATTTT
NA,TRBJ1-4,NA,15,TRBV28,CASSLRGATNEKLFF,TGTGCCAGCAGTTTAAGGGGGGCAACTAATGAAAAACTGTTTTTT
medium-sized,TRBJ2-3,TRBD2,18,TRBV27,CASILRGPPTSKPDTQYF,TGTGCCAGCATCCTAAGGGGACCACCGACTAGCAAGCCAGATACGCAGTATTTT
NA,TRBJ1-4,NA,14,TRBV5-1,CASSIGLSNEKLFF,TGCGCCAGCAGTATAGGGTTATCTAATGAAAAACTGTTTTTT
NA,TRBJ2-1,TRBD2,21,TRBV10-3,CAIRAGRVTSGPSRSYNEQFF,TGTGCCATCAGAGCCGGCCGGGTGACTAGCGGGCCGAGCAGGTCCTACAATGAGCAGTTCTTC
NA,TRBJ2-3,NA,15,TRBV9,CASSPAGGGTDTQYF,TGTGCCAGCAGCCCCGCTGGGGGCGGCACAGATACGCAGTATTTT
NA,TRBJ2-7,NA,13,TRBV4-1,CASSQPPLNEQYF,TGCGCCAGCAGCCAACCTCCCCTAAACGAGCAGTACTTC
NA,TRBJ1-2,NA,12,TRBV28,CASRSGRQGYTF,TGTGCCAGCAGGTCAGGGAGGCAGGGCTACACCTTC
NA,TRBJ2-1,TRBD2,17,TRBV13,CASSPRLAGGPFDEQFF,TGTGCCAGCAGCCCGAGACTAGCGGGAGGGCCATTTGATGAGCAGTTCTTC
NA,TRBJ1-4,NA,18,TRBV27,CASSPRAGSVATNEKLFF,TGTGCCAGCAGTCCGCGAGCAGGCAGCGTAGCAACTAATGAAAAACTGTTTTTT
NA,TRBJ1-5,NA,16,TRBV19,CASSKGSMGNNQPQHF,TGTGCCAGTAGTAAGGGGTCAATGGGTAACAATCAGCCCCAGCATTTT
NA,TRBJ1-6,NA,14,TRBV27,CASGPGTYNSPLHF,TGTGCCAGCGGGCCCGGCACCTATAATTCACCCCTCCACTTT
few,TRBJ2-7,NA,14,TRBV4-1,CASSQAMERNEQYF,TGCGCCAGCAGCCAAGCTATGGAAAGGAACGAGCAGTACTTC
few,TRBJ2-5,TRBD1,14,TRBV27,CASSLSSGGGTQYF,TGTGCCAGCAGTTTATCGTCAGGGGGTGGGACCCAGTACTTC
medium-sized,TRBJ1-5,TRBD1,13,TRBV16,CASSWDRGQPQHF,TGTGCCAGCAGCTGGGACAGGGGTCAGCCCCAGCATTTT
once,TRBJ2-7,TRBD2,15,TRBV9,CASSVGSSGSYEQYF,TGTGCCAGCAGCGTAGGGAGTAGCGGGAGCTACGAGCAGTACTTC
NA,TRBJ2-7,TRBD1,18,TRBV18,CASSPGQVRSVQSYEQYF,TGTGCCAGCTCACCGGGACAGGTGAGGTCCGTACAGTCCTACGAGCAGTACTTC
NA,TRBJ1-4,NA,16,TRBV7-6,CASSFPPGPHREKLFF,TGTGCCAGCAGTTTTCCACCGGGACCTCACAGGGAAAAACTGTTTTTT
NA,TRBJ2-5,TRBD2,14,TRBV12-5,CASGSGLAEETQYF,TGTGCTAGTGGTTCGGGACTAGCGGAAGAGACCCAGTACTTC
NA,TRBJ2-7,TRBD2,16,TRBV6-1,CASSEAFLAVTYEQYF,TGTGCCAGCAGTGAAGCGTTTCTAGCGGTAACCTACGAGCAGTACTTC
once,TRBJ2-7,TRBD1,14,TRBV15,CATSRVTGEYEQYF,TGTGCCACCAGCAGAGTAACAGGGGAATACGAGCAGTACTTC
few,TRBJ2-1,TRBD2,17,TRBV28,CASSIGLAGAYRNEQFF,TGTGCCAGCAGTATAGGACTAGCGGGAGCCTACCGAAATGAGCAGTTCTTC
NA,TRBJ2-3,TRBD1,17,TRBV18,CASSPAQGTGPTDTQYF,TGTGCCAGCTCACCAGCCCAGGGGACAGGGCCCACAGATACGCAGTATTTT
once,TRBJ2-2,NA,12,TRBV2,CASTVVTGELFF,TGTGCCAGCACGGTCGTCACCGGGGAGCTGTTTTTT
NA,TRBJ2-7,NA,13,TRBV11-2,CASSFERSYEQYF,TGTGCCAGCAGCTTCGAGCGCTCCTACGAGCAGTACTTC
NA,TRBJ2-1,NA,13,TRBV9,CASSPRLDSEQFF,TGTGCCAGCAGCCCCCGACTAGACTCTGAGCAGTTCTTC
few,TRBJ2-7,NA,10,TRBV9,CASSVEEQYF,TGTGCCAGCAGCGTAGAGGAACAGTACTTC
NA,TRBJ2-1,TRBD2,17,TRBV14,CASSQRHSSGSYNEQFF,TGTGCCAGCAGCCAAAGGCATTCTAGCGGGAGCTACAATGAGCAGTTCTTC
NA,TRBJ2-1,NA,16,TRBV19,CASSIVSGGAYNEQFF,TGTGCCAGTAGTATAGTGTCGGGTGGGGCCTACAATGAGCAGTTCTTC
NA,TRBJ1-2,NA,14,TRBV21-1,CASSKVRGRSGYTF,TGTGCCAGCAGCAAAGTCAGGGGGCGCTCTGGCTACACCTTC
NA,TRBJ2-1,NA,15,TRBV7-6,CASSTLSGFNNEQFF,TGTGCCAGCAGCACCCTGAGCGGGTTTAACAATGAGCAGTTCTTC
medium-sized,TRBJ2-1,NA,14,TRBV9,CASSARLGRDEQFF,TGTGCCAGCAGCGCCCGTCTAGGCCGGGATGAGCAGTTCTTC
NA,TRBJ2-7,NA,16,TRBV19,CASSISPPPGRHEQYF,TGTGCCAGTAGTATAAGTCCGCCGCCAGGCCGGCACGAGCAGTACTTC
few,TRBJ1-1,NA,14,TRBV27,CASSYRDTNTEAFF,TGTGCCAGCAGTTATCGGGACACGAACACTGAAGCTTTCTTT
NA,TRBJ2-7,NA,17,TRBV7-6,CASSLARGFQVPYEQYF,TGTGCCAGCAGCTTAGCGCGAGGTTTTCAGGTTCCCTACGAGCAGTACTTC
NA,TRBJ2-7,NA,16,TRBV15,CATSGSFGGLPYEQYF,TGTGCCACCAGCGGGAGTTTTGGCGGCCTTCCCTACGAGCAGTACTTC
NA,TRBJ2-2,NA,13,TRBV5-8,CASSSMNTGELFF,TGTGCCAGCAGCTCTATGAACACCGGGGAGCTGTTTTTT
NA,TRBJ2-7,NA,11,TRBV6-5,CASSYEYEQYF,TGTGCCAGCAGTTACGAGTACGAGCAGTACTTC
NA,TRBJ1-2,TRBD1,14,TRBV9,CASSGDRAYYGYTF,TGTGCCAGCAGCGGGGACAGGGCCTACTATGGCTACACCTTC
NA,TRBJ2-7,NA,13,TRBV2,CASSERDTYEQYF,TGTGCCAGCAGTGAACGGGACACCTACGAGCAGTACTTC